This T cell receptor beta chain emerged from a study of T cell responses to AZD1222 COVID-19 vaccine. CDR1 is ENHRY and CDR2 is SYGVKD in the germline V gene. V was pared by 2 bases and J by 2 bases, with 5 bases of the junction left unmatched. This CDR3 is 15 amino acids long. The data were produced by immunoSEQ multiplex PCR, yet TCRdb's version contains in-frame clones alone and is incomplete. The sample contains some 150,000 clones, roughly four fifths of which appear only once. The chain has TRBV10-3 and TRBJ1-2, with 7 bases fitting TRBD1. This clonotype originated in an adult in good health. The sample here was peripheral blood, taken on day 0 of MenACWY control vaccination. CDR3: CAISETVGQNYGYTF. In DNA, the CDR3 is TGTGCCATCAGTGAGACGGTGGGACAGAACTATGGCTACACCTTC.